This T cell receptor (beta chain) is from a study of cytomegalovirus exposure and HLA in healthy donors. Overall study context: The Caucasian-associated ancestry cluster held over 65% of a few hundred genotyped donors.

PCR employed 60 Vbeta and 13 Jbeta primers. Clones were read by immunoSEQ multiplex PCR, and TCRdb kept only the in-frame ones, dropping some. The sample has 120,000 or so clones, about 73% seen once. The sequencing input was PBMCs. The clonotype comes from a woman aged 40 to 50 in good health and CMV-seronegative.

CDR3 loop: CASSLYRSYGYTF. CDR3 DNA sequence: TGTGCCAGCAGTTTATACCGCAGCTATGGCTACACCTTC. The chain is built from TRBV28 and TRBJ1-2, with D hard to call. The CDR3 sequence is 13 residues long. Trimming pared 1 base from V and 4 bases from J, leaving 7 bases between. The germline V gene has CDR1 MDHEN and CDR2 SYDVKM.